The 9 T cell receptor beta chains in this list originate from one sample, sequenced in a study of T cells in Graves' hyperthyroidism and ophthalmopathy. Amplification of TCR beta CDR3 regions used RNA as the template. The primer set for the first-round RT-PCR of the TCR CDR3 was HTBI. TCRdb analysed the multiplex PCR reads with MiXCR anew, one entry per CDR3 protein. The sample yields roughly 710,000 distinct CDR3 sequences, roughly a third seen once. The sequenced material came from blood. These receptors all stem from a middle-aged woman with Graves' hyperthyroidism.

This sequence joins TRBV7-2 and TRBJ1-4; D not certain. Germline CDR1 SGHTA, CDR2 FQGNSA. V was pared by 1 base and J by 3 bases, with 9 bases between. The CDR3 runs to 15 residues. CDR3 in amino acids: CASSLVGSPNEKLFF. Written as DNA, the CDR3 is TGTGCCAGCAGCTTAGTTGGGAGTCCTAATGAAAAACTGTTTTTT.

Worth noting for this clonotype: This sequence may be a read error, since a much larger clone differs from it by one base. The chain uses TRBV7-2 and TRBJ1-6, with a possible D match to TRBD1 (5 bases). Germline V gene sequence: CDR1 SGHTA, CDR2 FQGNSA. The CDR3 runs 18 residues. CDR3 sequence reads: CASSMSGQGINRGAPLRF. The CDR3 nucleotides read TGTGCCAGTAGTATGAGTGGGCAGGGCATTAACCGGGGCGCACCCCTCCGCTTT.

This chain connects TRBV6-4 to TRBJ1-4, with D maybe TRBD1 (5 bases). The CDR3 totals 14 residues. Germline-derived CDR1 and CDR2 are MRHNA and SNTAGT. V was clipped by 9 bases and J by 6 bases, with 17 bases between them. The CDR3 spells CASPSGRVDEKLFF. CDR3 DNA: TGTGCCAGTCCTTCAGGGAGGGTGGATGAAAAACTGTTTTTT.

The chain joins TRBV7-2 to TRBJ2-7; TRBD2 matches 7 bases. The last part of the DNA fits TRBJ2-1 better; the J call may be wrong. CDR3 length: 13 residues. Germline values: CDR1 SGHTA, CDR2 FQGNSA. As DNA, the CDR3 is TGTGCCAGCAGCTCCCCGGGGGACTACGAGCAGTTCTTC. It specifies CASSSPGDYEQFF.

At least ten counts were recorded for this clonotype. In DNA form, the CDR3 reads TGCAGTGCATATAGGGCAGGGACTGAAGCTTTCTTT. Its translation is CSAYRAGTEAFF. The rearrangement links TRBV20-1 to TRBJ1-1, with a possible D match to TRBD1 (5 bases). Per germline, CDR1 DFQATT and CDR2 SNEGSKA (reference sequence). This CDR3 region has 12 residues. V was cut by 6 bases and J by 5 bases, with 13 bases left in between.

This chain joins TRBV15 and TRBJ2-3; a possible D gene is TRBD2 (5 bases). This CDR3 is built from 13 residues. Germline values: CDR1 LNHNV, CDR2 YYDKDF (reference sequence). V was cut by 0 bases and J by 9 bases, with 10 bases left in between. The CDR3 DNA sequence: TGTGCCACCAGCAGAGATCCGAGGGAAACGCAGTATTTT. Amino acid sequence: CATSRDPRETQYF. The complete variable domain, with remaining parts taken from reference TRBV15 and TRBJ2-3, reads DAMVIQNPRYQVTQFGKPVTLSCSQTLNHNVMYWYQQKSSQAPKLLFHYYDKDFNNEADTPDNFQSRRPNTSFCFLDIRSPGLGDTAMYLCATSRDPRETQYFGPGTRLTVL.

A word on this clonotype: The CDR3 does not close with the conserved phenylalanine or tryptophan, likely indicating a read error. The rearrangement links TRBV10-2 to TRBJ1-2; D possibly corresponds to TRBD1 (5 bases). V was trimmed by 6 bases and J by 6 bases, leaving 8 bases between them. The CDR3 sequence is 11 residues long. Germline V CDR1 and CDR2: WSHSY, SAAADI. CDR3 loop: CASRARDGYTS. In nucleotides, the CDR3 is TGCGCCAGCAGGGCCAGGGATGGCTACACCTCC.

This clonotype was detected only a few times. This chain uses TRBV19 with TRBJ2-7; D may match TRBD1 or TRBD2 (6 bases each). Per germline, CDR1 LNHDA and CDR2 SQIVND (reference sequence). Trimming cost V 1 base and J 0 bases, with 13 bases left between them. The CDR3 contains 16 residues. CDR3 in DNA: TGTGCCAGTAGTATAGCGGGGGCCACTCTCTCCTACGAGCAGTACTTC. Residues: CASSIAGATLSYEQYF.

This clonotype was seen repeatedly, ten times or more. J is TRBJ1-1 and V is TRBV25-1; D call uncertain. The CDR3 runs 12 residues. In germline, CDR1 is MGHDK, CDR2 SYGVNS. Trimming took 0 bases from V and 6 from J, leaving 5 bases between them. In DNA form, the CDR3 reads TGTGCCAGCAGTGAATACGGGTCTGAAGCTTTCTTT. Its protein is CASSEYGSEAFF.